This T cell receptor (beta chain) is from a study of blood T cell repertoires in COVID-19. Turning to the study itself: The analysed material was cDNA or gDNA that came from T cells, B-cell-depleted T cells, or PBMCs.

Recruits, aged roughly 18 to 89 years, lived in 25 or so US areas. Clinical histories supplied by participants themselves formed the basis of cohort assignment. Recovered status applied to Cohort 3 donors who had two consecutive negative PCRs. It also applied to those with clearance or with symptom resolution. From germline, CDR1 is LGHNA and CDR2 YSLEER. V lost 0 bases, J lost 6 bases, and 3 bases stayed unmatched. CDR3 length: 15 residues. Assay used: immunoSEQ multiplex PCR; TCRdb lists only in-frame clones, some missing. Found here are 140,000 or so clones, around 83% of them singletons; the top ten hold about 10%.

Source material: PBMCs or T cells enriched from blood (not recorded which). This chain joins TRBV4-3 and TRBJ2-3; TRBD1 agrees at 10 bases. This receptor was obtained from a man aged 45 to 65 who had recovered from COVID-19. The CDR3 region has the DNA TGCGCCAGCAGCCAAGACGGGACAGGGGACGATACGCAGTATTTT. Translation: CASSQDGTGDDTQYF.